These 11 T cell receptor beta chains originate from one sample sequenced in a study of T-cell memory formation after mild COVID-19. TCRdb independently ran MiXCR on the 5' RACE reads; one entry per CDR3 protein. This table has 400,000 to 500,000 distinct CDR3 sequences, roughly 20% appearing once. Material: PBMCs or a T cell subset sorted from them (not recorded which). The source of these receptors is an adult woman who had mild COVID-19 (a few samples of this study predate the infection). Cell type and time point are not known.

The chain joins TRBV15 to TRBJ1-1, with D possibly matching TRBD1 (6 bases). The germline V gene has CDR1 LNHNV and CDR2 YYDKDF (reference sequence). This CDR3 has 16 amino acids. V was shortened by 3 bases and J by 3 bases, with 17 bases between the two germline ends. Here the CDR3 DNA reads TGTGCCACCAGCAGCGGTTTTTGGGGGCAGGACACTGAAGCTTTCTTT. It encodes CATSSGFWGQDTEAFF.

The CDR3 DNA reads TGTGCCAGCGGATCTTCTAGCGGGGGGGCCCAAGAGACCCAGTACTTC. Protein: CASGSSSGGAQETQYF. The gene calls are TRBV12-3 or TRBV12-4 and TRBJ2-5; 12 bases are a match to TRBD2. The CDR3 is 16 amino acids. Trimming cost V 8 bases and J 1 base; bases outside gene matches: 8.

This clonotype was seen only a few times. The genes are TRBV7-9 and TRBJ2-3; 13 bases agree with TRBD2. This CDR3 has 15 residues. V lost 5 bases, J lost 4 bases, and 3 bases stayed unmatched. Germline values: CDR1 SEHNR, CDR2 FQNEAQ (reference sequence). The DNA of the CDR3 is TGTGCCAGCAGCGGAGGGACTAGCGGGGCAGATACGCAGTATTTT. Protein sequence: CASSGGTSGADTQYF.

The CDR3: CASKGLDRLASDTQYF. Here the CDR3 DNA reads TGTGCCAGCAAGGGTCTGGACAGGTTAGCCTCAGATACGCAGTATTTT. The chain carries TRBV6-2 or TRBV6-3 and TRBJ2-3, with TRBD1 matching over 7 bases. This CDR3 has 16 residues. The germline gives CDR1 MNHEY, CDR2 SVGEGT. Unmatched junction bases numbered 14, after V lost 7 bases and J lost 4 bases.

This clonotype was found many times. V is TRBV5-1 and J is TRBJ2-3; 10 bases are shared with TRBD2. With 3 bases clipped from V and 3 bases from J, the junction kept 4 bases outside the gene matches. The CDR3 is 15 amino acids. Germline V gives CDR1 SGHRS, CDR2 YFSETQ. The CDR3 sequence: CASSYSGRTTDTQYF. The CDR3 bases are TGCGCCAGCAGCTATAGCGGGAGGACAACAGATACGCAGTATTTT.

A few counts support this clonotype. This chain links TRBV6-5 with TRBJ1-6; D not resolved. Per the germline V gene, CDR1 is MNHEY and CDR2 is SVGAGI. Trimming took off 8 bases at V and 8 bases at J, with 13 bases between the two ends. The CDR3 length is 13 residues. CDR3 loop: CASGERPHSPLHF. CDR3 sequence (DNA): TGTGCCAGCGGCGAAAGACCGCATTCACCCCTCCACTTT.

V is TRBV10-3 and J is TRBJ2-7; 8 bases map to TRBD2. This CDR3 has 16 residues. Germline CDR1 and CDR2: ENHRY and SYGVKD. The ends lost 2 bases at V and 0 bases at J; junction bases unmatched: 6. In DNA, the CDR3 is TGTGCCATCAGTGAGCCTCGGGAGGGAAGCTCCTACGAGCAGTACTTC. This codes for CAISEPREGSSYEQYF.

This chain connects TRBV29-1 to TRBJ2-5, with D possibly TRBD1 on 5 matching bases. The germline V gene has CDR1 SQVTM and CDR2 ANQGSEA. V was shortened by 7 bases and J by 3 bases, with 15 bases between the two germline ends. The CDR3 length is 13 residues. Here the CDR3 reads CSAPTPREETQYF. Here the CDR3 DNA reads TGCAGCGCTCCTACCCCCAGGGAAGAGACCCAGTACTTC.

In its sample, this clonotype was seen a few times. V gene TRBV20-1 combines with J gene TRBJ2-7; 8 bases match TRBD1. CDR3 size: 12 residues. J gave up 4 bases and V 2 bases, and 1 base lay outside the gene matches. CDR1 is DFQATT, CDR2 SNEGSKA, per germline (reference sequence). CDR3 residues: CSARQGAYEQYF. The CDR3 coding sequence is TGCAGTGCTAGACAGGGGGCGTACGAGCAGTACTTC.

This clonotype turned up a few times. This chain joins TRBV7-8 and TRBJ2-1, with D possibly called TRBD1 or TRBD2 (5 bases each). Trimming removed 4 bases at V and 1 base at J, with 11 bases between. CDR1 is SGHVS and CDR2 is FQNEAQ in the germline V gene. This CDR3 is built from 15 residues. The CDR3 region is CASSSRGPSYNEQFF. Written as DNA, the CDR3 is TGTGCCAGCAGCTCCCGGGGCCCTTCCTACAATGAGCAGTTCTTC. The variable domain in full, completed from reference TRBV7-8 and TRBJ2-1, reads GAGVSQSPRYKVAKRGQDVALRCDPISGHVSLFWYQQALGQGPEFLTYFQNEAQLDKSGLPSDRFFAERPEGSVSTLKIQRTQQEDSAVYLCASSSRGPSYNEQFFGPGTRLTVL.

This clonotype came up a few times. The CDR3 DNA follows: TGTGCCAGCAGCGTAGCACAGGTGGGCGAGCAGTACTTC. This translates into CASSVAQVGEQYF. The chain has TRBV9 and TRBJ2-7, with a weak D call TRBD1 (5 bases). Germline loops: CDR1 SGDLS, CDR2 YYNGEE. V gave up 0 bases and J gave up 6 bases, with 10 bases separating them. This CDR3 is built from 13 residues.